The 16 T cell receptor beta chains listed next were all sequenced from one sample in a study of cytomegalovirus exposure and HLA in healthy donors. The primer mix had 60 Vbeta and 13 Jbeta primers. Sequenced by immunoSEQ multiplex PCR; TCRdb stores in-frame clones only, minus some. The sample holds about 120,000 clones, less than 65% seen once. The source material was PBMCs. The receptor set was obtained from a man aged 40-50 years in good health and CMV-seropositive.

In DNA, the CDR3 is TGTGCCAGCAGCCCTACGGGGGACACTGAAGCTTTCTTT. Its protein product is CASSPTGDTEAFF. The chain couples TRBV7-3 to TRBJ1-1, with a weak D call TRBD1 (5 bases). V was cut by 5 bases and J by 3 bases, with 10 bases left in between. This CDR3 region has 13 residues. CDR1 SGHTA and CDR2 FQGTGA come from the germline V gene.

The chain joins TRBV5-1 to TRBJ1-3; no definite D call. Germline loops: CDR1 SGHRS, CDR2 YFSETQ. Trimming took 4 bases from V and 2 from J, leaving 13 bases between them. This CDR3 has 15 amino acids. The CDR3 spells CASSPETGTGNTIYF. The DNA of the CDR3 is TGCGCCAGCAGCCCCGAAACCGGGACTGGAAACACCATATATTTT.

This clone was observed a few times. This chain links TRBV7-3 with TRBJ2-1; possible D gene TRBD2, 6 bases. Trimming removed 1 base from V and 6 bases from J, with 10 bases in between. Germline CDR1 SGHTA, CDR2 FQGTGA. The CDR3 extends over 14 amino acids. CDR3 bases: TGTGCCAGCAGCTTAATAGGGAGGTTCAATGAGCAGTTCTTC. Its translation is CASSLIGRFNEQFF.

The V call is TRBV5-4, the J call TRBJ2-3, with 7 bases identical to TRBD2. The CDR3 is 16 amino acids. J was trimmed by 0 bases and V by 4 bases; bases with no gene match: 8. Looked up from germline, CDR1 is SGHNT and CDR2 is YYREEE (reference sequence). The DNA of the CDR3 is TGTGCCAGCAGCCCGTCTAGCGGAATTAGCACAGATACGCAGTATTTT. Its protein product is CASSPSSGISTDTQYF. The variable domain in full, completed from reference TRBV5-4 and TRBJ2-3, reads ETGVTQSPTHLIKTRGQQVTLRCSSQSGHNTVSWYQQALGQGPQFIFQYYREEENGRGNFPPRFSGLQFPNYSSELNVNALELDDSALYLCASSPSSGISTDTQYFGPGTRLTVL.

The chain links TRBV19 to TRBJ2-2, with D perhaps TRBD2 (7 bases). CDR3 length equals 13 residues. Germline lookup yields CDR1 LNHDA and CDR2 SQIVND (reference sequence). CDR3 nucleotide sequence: TGTGCATGCGGGGGCCGGAACACCGGGGAGCTGTTTTTT. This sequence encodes CACGGRNTGELFF.

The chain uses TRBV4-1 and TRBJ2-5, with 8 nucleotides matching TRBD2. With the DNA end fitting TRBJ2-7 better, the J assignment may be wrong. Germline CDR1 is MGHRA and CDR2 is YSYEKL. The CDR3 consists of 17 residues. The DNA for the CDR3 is TGCGCCAGCAGCCAATTCCCTTCGGGGGGGCCTTTTTACGAGCAGTACTTC. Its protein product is CASSQFPSGGPFYEQYF.

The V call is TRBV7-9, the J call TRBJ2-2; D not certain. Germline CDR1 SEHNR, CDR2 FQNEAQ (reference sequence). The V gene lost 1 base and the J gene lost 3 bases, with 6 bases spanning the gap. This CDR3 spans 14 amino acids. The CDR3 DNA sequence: TGTGCCAGCAGCTTAGACACCTACACCGGGGAGCTGTTTTTT. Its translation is CASSLDTYTGELFF. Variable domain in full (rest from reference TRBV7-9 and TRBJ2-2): DTGVSQNPRHKITKRGQNVTFRCDPISEHNRLYWYRQTLGQGPEFLTYFQNEAQLEKSRLLSDRFSAERPKGSFSTLEIQRTEQGDSAMYLCASSLDTYTGELFFGEGSRLTVL.

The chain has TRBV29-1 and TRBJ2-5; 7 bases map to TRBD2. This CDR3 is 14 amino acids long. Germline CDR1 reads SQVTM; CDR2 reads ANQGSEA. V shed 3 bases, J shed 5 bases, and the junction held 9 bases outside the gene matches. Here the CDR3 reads CSVEWGGTGETQYF. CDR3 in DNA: TGCAGCGTTGAGTGGGGAGGGACCGGGGAGACCCAGTACTTC. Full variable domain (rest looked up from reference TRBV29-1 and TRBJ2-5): SAVISQKPSRDICQRGTSLTIQCQVDSQVTMMFWYRQQPGQSLTLIATANQGSEATYESGFVIDKFPISRPNLTFSTLTVSNMSPEDSSIYLCSVEWGGTGETQYFGPGTRLLVL.

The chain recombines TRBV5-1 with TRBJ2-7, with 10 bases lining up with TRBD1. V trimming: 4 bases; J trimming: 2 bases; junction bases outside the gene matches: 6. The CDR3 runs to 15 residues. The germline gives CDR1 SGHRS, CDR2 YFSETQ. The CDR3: CASSPGQGPPYEQYF. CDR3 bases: TGCGCCAGCAGCCCGGGACAGGGGCCCCCCTACGAGCAGTACTTC.

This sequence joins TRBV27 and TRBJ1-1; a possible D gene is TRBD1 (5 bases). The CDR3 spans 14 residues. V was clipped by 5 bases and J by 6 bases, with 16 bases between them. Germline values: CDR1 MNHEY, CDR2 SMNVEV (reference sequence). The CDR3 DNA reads TGTGCCAGCAGTCTATACCGGGACTCCTCTGAAGCTTTCTTT. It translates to CASSLYRDSSEAFF.

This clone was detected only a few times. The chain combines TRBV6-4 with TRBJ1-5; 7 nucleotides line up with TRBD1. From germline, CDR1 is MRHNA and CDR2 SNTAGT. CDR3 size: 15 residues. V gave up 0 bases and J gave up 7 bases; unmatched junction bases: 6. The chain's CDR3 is CASSDSGQTIQPQHF. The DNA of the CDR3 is TGTGCCAGCAGTGACTCGGGACAGACAATCCAGCCCCAGCATTTT.

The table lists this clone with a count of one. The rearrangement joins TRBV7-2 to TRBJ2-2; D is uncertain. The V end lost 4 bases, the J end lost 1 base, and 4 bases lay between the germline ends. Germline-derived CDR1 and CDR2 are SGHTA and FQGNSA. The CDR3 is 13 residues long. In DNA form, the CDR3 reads TGTGCCAGCAGCTCCAGGAACACCGGGGAGCTGTTTTTT. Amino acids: CASSSRNTGELFF.

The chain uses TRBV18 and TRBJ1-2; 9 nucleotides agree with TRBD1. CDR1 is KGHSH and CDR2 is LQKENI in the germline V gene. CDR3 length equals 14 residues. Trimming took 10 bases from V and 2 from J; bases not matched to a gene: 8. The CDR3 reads CATKTGQGNYGYTF. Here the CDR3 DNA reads TGTGCCACCAAAACAGGACAGGGGAACTATGGCTACACCTTC.

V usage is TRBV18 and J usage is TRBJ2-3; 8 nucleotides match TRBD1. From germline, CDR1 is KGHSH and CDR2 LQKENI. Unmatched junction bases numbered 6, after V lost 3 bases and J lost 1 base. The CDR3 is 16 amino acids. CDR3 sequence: CASSPTGGGGTDTQYF. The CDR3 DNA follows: TGTGCCAGCTCACCCACAGGGGGAGGAGGCACAGATACGCAGTATTTT.

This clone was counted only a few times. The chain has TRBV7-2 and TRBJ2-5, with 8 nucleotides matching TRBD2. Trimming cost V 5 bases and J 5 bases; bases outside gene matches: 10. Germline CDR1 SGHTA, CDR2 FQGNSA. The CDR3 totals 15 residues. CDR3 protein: CASSPSAGGSETQYF. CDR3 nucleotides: TGTGCCAGCAGCCCTTCCGCGGGAGGATCGGAGACCCAGTACTTC.

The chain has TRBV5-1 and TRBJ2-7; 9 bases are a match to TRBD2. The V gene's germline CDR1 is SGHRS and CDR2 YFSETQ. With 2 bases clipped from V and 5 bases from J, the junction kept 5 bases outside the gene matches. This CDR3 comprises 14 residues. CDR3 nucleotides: TGCGCCAGCAGCTTTGCGGGAGGGAACCACGAGCAGTACTTC. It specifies CASSFAGGNHEQYF.